This is a list of T cell receptor beta chains from one sample in a study of Graves' ophthalmopathy and Graves' hyperthyroidism. TCRdb re-derived calls from the multiplex PCR reads in MiXCR, one entry per CDR3 protein. The table lists 660,000 or so distinct CDR3 sequences, 35% to 45% of them singletons. Input material: peripheral blood. These receptors came from an adult man with Graves' ophthalmopathy. Both conserved end residues are part of each CDR3. Fields, in order: CDR3 length, V gene, D gene, J gene, clone size, CDR3 protein, CDR3 DNA. The D gene is left open where the match is weak. Clone size is given for some rows only: seen once, a few or many times, or a class if the clone is expanded.

>12|TRBV5-1|NA|TRBJ2-2|many
CASSPSEGELFF
TGCGCCAGCAGCCCAAGTGAAGGGGAGCTGTTTTTT
>14|TRBV3-1|NA|TRBJ1-2|NA
CASSQGLGGYGYTF
TGTGCCAGCAGCCAAGGTTTAGGAGGCTATGGCTACACCTTC
>15|TRBV5-6|TRBD1|TRBJ1-4|NA
CASSLRDSWNEKLFF
TGTGCCAGCAGCTTAAGGGACAGTTGGAATGAAAAACTGTTTTTT
>17|TRBV4-3|TRBD1|TRBJ1-1|few
CASRTGTGGTMNTEAFF
TGCGCCAGTAGAACCGGGACAGGGGGGACCATGAACACTGAAGCTTTCTTT
>12|TRBV5-1|NA|TRBJ2-7|many
CASSRKAGEQYF
TGCGCCAGCAGCAGGAAGGCAGGCGAGCAGTACTTC
>13|TRBV5-4|NA|TRBJ1-1|NA
CASTTVGSTEAFF
TGTGCCAGCACGACAGTGGGAAGCACTGAAGCTTTCTTT
>14|TRBV7-9|NA|TRBJ1-3|many
CASSFTASGNTIYF
TGTGCCAGCAGCTTTACGGCCTCTGGAAACACCATATATTTT
>14|TRBV5-8|TRBD1|TRBJ1-6|many
CASSLQGARSPLHF
TGTGCCAGCAGCTTACAGGGGGCAAGGTCACCCCTCCACTTT
>15|TRBV14|NA|TRBJ2-5|many
CASSQERGVQETQYF
TGTGCCAGCAGCCAAGAGCGGGGAGTTCAAGAGACCCAGTACTTC
>14|TRBV9|NA|TRBJ1-2|NA
CASSESSGGGRYTF
TGTGCCAGCAGCGAGTCCTCTGGGGGAGGACGCTACACCTTC
>13|TRBV7-8|NA|TRBJ2-2|many
CASSLGTGGELFF
TGTGCCAGCAGCTTAGGAACCGGCGGGGAGCTGTTTTTT
>13|TRBV29-1|NA|TRBJ2-5|once
CSVEDGVPETQYF
TGCAGCGTTGAAGATGGAGTGCCAGAGACCCAGTACTTC
>12|TRBV27|NA|TRBJ2-2|NA
CASSEHTGELFF
TGTGCCAGCAGTGAGCACACCGGGGAGCTGTTTTTT
>16|TRBV20-1|NA|TRBJ1-4|many
CSARGGRDVTNEKLFF
TGCAGTGCTAGAGGGGGGCGGGACGTCACTAATGAAAAACTGTTTTTT
>15|TRBV25-1|TRBD1|TRBJ1-2|NA
CASSARAGTVYGYTF
TGTGCCAGCAGTGCTAGGGCGGGGACAGTCTATGGCTACACCTTC
>15|TRBV15|NA|TRBJ1-6|few
CATSRASGGNSPLHF
TGTGCCACCAGCAGAGCGTCAGGTGGTAATTCACCCCTCCACTTT
>13|TRBV10-3|TRBD2|TRBJ2-2|few
CAIALAGEGELFF
TGTGCCATCGCACTAGCGGGAGAGGGGGAGCTGTTTTTT
>14|TRBV5-4|NA|TRBJ2-5|NA
CASSQDSSSETQDF
TGCGCCAGCAGCCAAGATAGTAGTTCAGAGACCCAGGACTTC
>14|TRBV7-9|TRBD1|TRBJ1-1|many
CASSAWTGETEAFF
TGTGCCAGCAGCGCGTGGACAGGGGAGACTGAAGCTTTCTTT
>14|TRBV7-8|TRBD2|TRBJ2-7|NA
CASSSGLPTYEQYF
TGTGCCAGCAGCTCGGGACTACCCACCTACGAGCAGTACTTC
>16|TRBV6-1|TRBD1|TRBJ2-5|NA
CASSEIGTGGLRTQYF
TGTGCCAGCAGTGAAATCGGGACAGGGGGCTTGAGGACCCAGTACTTC
>14|TRBV10-3|TRBD1|TRBJ2-3|few
CASSLGPGGDTQYF
TGTGCCAGCAGTTTAGGCCCAGGGGGAGATACGCAGTATTTT
>14|TRBV12-3/TRBV12-4|NA|TRBJ1-2|many
CASSLGTEAYGYTF
TGTGCCAGCAGTTTAGGGACAGAAGCGTATGGCTACACCTTC
>14|TRBV7-3|NA|TRBJ1-5|many
CASSLSGGGQPQHF
TGTGCCAGCAGCTTATCGGGGGGCGGACAGCCCCAGCATTTT
>15|TRBV9|NA|TRBJ1-4|NA
CASSVATDSNEKLFF
TGTGCCAGCAGCGTAGCGACGGACAGTAATGAAAAACTGTTTTTT
>16|TRBV7-9|TRBD1|TRBJ2-5|NA
CASSLDPGGHQETQYF
TGTGCCAGCAGCTTAGATCCAGGGGGCCACCAAGAGACCCAGTACTTC
>16|TRBV7-6|TRBD2|TRBJ2-5|NA
CASSPRLAGDQGTQYF
TGTGCCAGCAGCCCCCGACTAGCGGGAGATCAAGGGACCCAGTACTTC
>15|TRBV11-1|NA|TRBJ1-3|NA
CASSTTDFSGNTIYF
TGTGCCAGCAGCACGACGGACTTCTCTGGAAACACCATATATTTT
>15|TRBV29-1|TRBD1|TRBJ2-7|NA
CSVESQGEGPYEQYF
TGCAGCGTCGAGTCCCAGGGGGAAGGACCCTACGAGCAGTACTTC
>16|TRBV7-8|TRBD1|TRBJ1-6|NA
CAWRHKDRFYNSPLHF
TGTGCCTGGAGGCACAAGGACAGGTTCTATAATTCACCCCTCCACTTT
>16|TRBV25-1|TRBD1|TRBJ2-5|NA
CASSAGTGAWAETQYF
TGTGCCAGCAGCGCCGGGACAGGGGCCTGGGCAGAGACCCAGTACTTC
>16|TRBV5-1|TRBD2|TRBJ2-7|NA
CASRSGTSGVPYEQYF
TGCGCCAGCAGATCCGGGACTAGCGGGGTGCCCTACGAGCAGTACTTC
>15|TRBV7-9|TRBD1|TRBJ1-2|NA
CASSPLGQGSRGYTF
TGTGCCAGCAGCCCGCTGGGACAGGGTTCGCGCGGCTACACCTTC
>11|TRBV10-3|TRBD1|TRBJ1-2|many
CAISTGQKYTF
TGTGCCATCAGTACGGGACAGAAGTACACCTTC
>14|TRBV19|NA|TRBJ2-2|many
CASSVGLHTGELFF
TGTGCCAGTAGTGTTGGTCTTCACACCGGGGAGCTGTTTTTT
>16|TRBV15|TRBD2|TRBJ2-3|few
CATSDGLADRIDTQYF
TGTGCCACCAGCGATGGACTAGCGGATAGAATAGATACGCAGTATTTT
>15|TRBV20-1|NA|TRBJ2-2|few
CSAYPGHSNTGELFF
TGCAGTGCCTATCCGGGACATTCGAACACCGGGGAGCTGTTTTTT
>14|TRBV6-5|NA|TRBJ2-7|many
CASSYSPGAYEQYF
TGTGCCAGCAGTTACTCGCCAGGGGCCTACGAGCAGTACTTC
>15|TRBV4-3|TRBD1|TRBJ2-7|few
CASSQEGQGISEQYF
TGCGCCAGCAGCCAAGAGGGACAGGGGATTAGCGAGCAGTACTTC
>15|TRBV13|NA|TRBJ1-1|many
CASSDRKESASWAFF
TGTGCCAGCAGCGATAGGAAGGAGTCCGCCTCGTGGGCTTTCTTT
>15|TRBV4-3|NA|TRBJ2-7|few
CASSQDHDKDYEQYF
TGCGCCAGCAGCCAAGATCATGACAAGGACTACGAGCAGTACTTC
>16|TRBV29-1|TRBD2|TRBJ2-5|many
CSVEDSSGVRQETQYF
TGCAGCGTTGAAGATTCTAGCGGCGTAAGACAAGAGACCCAGTACTTC
>15|TRBV25-1|NA|TRBJ1-1|NA
CASSGLSSANTEAFF
TGTGCCAGCAGTGGTCTCAGCAGTGCGAACACTGAAGCTTTCTTT
>14|TRBV15|TRBD1|TRBJ2-7|NA
CATSKDRGIHEQYF
TGTGCCACCAGCAAGGACAGGGGTATCCACGAGCAGTACTTC
>15|TRBV5-5|NA|TRBJ1-1|few
CASSLFSQGGTEAFF
TGTGCCAGCAGCTTGTTCAGTCAGGGCGGCACTGAAGCTTTCTTT
>15|TRBV11-2|TRBD2|TRBJ2-7|NA
CVSSLGLAGSYEQYF
TGTGTCAGCAGCCTCGGACTAGCGGGAAGTTACGAGCAGTACTTC